This T cell receptor beta chain derives from a study of shared clonotypes between healthy human individuals. Profiled with immunoSEQ multiplex PCR; TCRdb holds only in-frame clones, not every one. Here the sample spans around 2.1 million clones, roughly 91% being singletons. This clone was counted a single time. Its cognate antigen is unknown. Points from the study as a whole: Across a handful of donors, naive CD4 shared roughly 5.2%, naive CD8 about 3.2%, memory CD4 less than 2.5%, memory CD8 0.35% to 0.5%.

Naive CD8 populations comprised CD45RO-negative cells positively selected for CCR7, excluding terminally differentiated effector memory CD45RA+ cells. There were only Caucasian adults among the donors, and all lived in Nashville, Tennessee. Sequencing was carried out using naive CD8+ T cells from PBMCs. The source of this sequence is a man younger than 30 in good health. Some clones in this sample may be carry-over from other donors' samples.

The CDR3 region has the DNA TGCGCCAGCAGCCAAGATTTGGCAGGTGGGGGAGAGCAGTACTTC. Translating gives CASSQDLAGGGEQYF. The chain combines TRBV4-1 with TRBJ2-7, with D perhaps TRBD1 or TRBD2 (5 bases each). Looked up from germline, CDR1 is MGHRA and CDR2 is YSYEKL. Between the trimmed V and J ends, which lost 0 bases and 7 bases, there was a span of 16 bases. This CDR3 region has 15 residues.